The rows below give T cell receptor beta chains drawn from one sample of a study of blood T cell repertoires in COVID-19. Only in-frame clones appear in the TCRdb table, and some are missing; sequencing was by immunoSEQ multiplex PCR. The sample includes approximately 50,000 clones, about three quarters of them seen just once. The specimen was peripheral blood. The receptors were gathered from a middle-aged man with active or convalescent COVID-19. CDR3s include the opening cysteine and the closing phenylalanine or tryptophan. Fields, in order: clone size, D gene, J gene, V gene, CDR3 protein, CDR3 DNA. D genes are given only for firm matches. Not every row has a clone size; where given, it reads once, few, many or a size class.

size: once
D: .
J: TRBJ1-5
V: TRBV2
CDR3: CASSGGQRPNQPQHF
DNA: TGTGCCAGCAGTGGGGGACAACGGCCTAATCAGCCCCAGCATTTT

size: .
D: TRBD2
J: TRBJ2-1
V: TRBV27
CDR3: CASSLFGLAQVGEQFF
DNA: TGTGCCAGCAGCCTTTTCGGACTAGCGCAAGTCGGTGAGCAGTTCTTC

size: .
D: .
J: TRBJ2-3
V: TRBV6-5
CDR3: CASSRGQSTDTQYF
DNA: TGTGCCAGCAGCCGAGGTCAATCTACAGATACGCAGTATTTT

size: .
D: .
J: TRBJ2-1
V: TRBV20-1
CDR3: CSATRVNEQFF
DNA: TGCAGTGCTACGAGGGTCAATGAGCAGTTCTTC

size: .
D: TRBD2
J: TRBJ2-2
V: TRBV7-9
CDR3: CASSLGGLAVPFAGELFF
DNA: TGTGCCAGCAGCTTAGGGGGACTAGCGGTTCCCTTCGCCGGGGAGCTGTTTTTT

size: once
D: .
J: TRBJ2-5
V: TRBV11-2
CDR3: CASCRGETQYF
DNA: TGTGCCAGCTGTCGAGGGGAGACCCAGTACTTC

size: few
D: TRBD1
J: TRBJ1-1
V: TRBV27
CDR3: CASSRGQLGAEAFF
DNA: TGTGCCAGCAGTAGGGGGCAGTTGGGGGCTGAAGCTTTCTTT

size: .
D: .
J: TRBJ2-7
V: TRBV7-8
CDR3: CASSLDSGNEQYF
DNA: TGTGCCAGCAGCTTAGACTCCGGGAACGAGCAGTACTTC

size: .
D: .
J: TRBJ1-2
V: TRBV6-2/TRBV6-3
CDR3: CASSVTGEYGYTF
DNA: TGTGCCAGCAGTGTAACAGGAGAATATGGCTACACCTTC

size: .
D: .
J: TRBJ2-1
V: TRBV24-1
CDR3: CATRSVSNEQFF
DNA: TGTGCCACCAGGTCGGTTAGCAATGAGCAGTTCTTC

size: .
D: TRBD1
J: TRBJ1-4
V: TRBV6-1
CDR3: CASSEVRVDRGLVKLFF
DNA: TGTGCCAGCAGTGAAGTACGGGTGGACAGGGGGCTCGTGAAACTGTTTTTT

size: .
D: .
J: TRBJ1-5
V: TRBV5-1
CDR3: CASSLAFDQPQHF
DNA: TGCGCCAGCAGCTTGGCCTTCGATCAGCCCCAGCATTTT

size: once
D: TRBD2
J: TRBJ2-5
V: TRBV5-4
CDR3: CASSAAPGLAEETQYF
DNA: TGTGCCAGCAGCGCAGCACCGGGACTAGCGGAAGAGACCCAGTACTTC

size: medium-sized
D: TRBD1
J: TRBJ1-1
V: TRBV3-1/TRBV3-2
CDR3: CASSHRGLEAFF
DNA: TGTGCCAGCAGTCACAGGGGGCTGGAAGCTTTCTTT

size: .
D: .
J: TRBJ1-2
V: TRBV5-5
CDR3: CASSLDAVSYGYTF
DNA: TGTGCCAGCAGCTTGGATGCAGTGTCCTATGGCTACACCTTC

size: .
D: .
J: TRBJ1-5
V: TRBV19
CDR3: CASSPGTRTLNQPQHF
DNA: TGTGCCAGTAGTCCCGGGACACGGACCCTCAATCAGCCCCAGCATTTT

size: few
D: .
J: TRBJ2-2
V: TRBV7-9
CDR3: CASRLTAPGELFF
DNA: TGTGCCAGCAGATTAACTGCCCCCGGGGAGCTGTTTTTT

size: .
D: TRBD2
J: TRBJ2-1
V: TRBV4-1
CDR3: CASSQTSGTSYNEQFF
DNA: TGCGCCAGCAGCCAAACTAGCGGGACATCCTACAATGAGCAGTTCTTC

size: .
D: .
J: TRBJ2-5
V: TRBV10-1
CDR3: CASSPTGSRETQYF
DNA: TGCGCCAGCAGTCCTACGGGATCGAGGGAGACCCAGTACTTC

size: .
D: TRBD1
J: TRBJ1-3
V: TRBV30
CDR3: CAWSVQMTGGRDTIYF
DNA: TGTGCCTGGAGTGTACAAATGACAGGGGGACGGGACACCATATATTTT

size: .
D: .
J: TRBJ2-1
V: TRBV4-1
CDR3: CASSQDRTESYNEQFF
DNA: TGCGCCAGCAGCCAAGATAGGACAGAATCCTACAATGAGCAGTTCTTC

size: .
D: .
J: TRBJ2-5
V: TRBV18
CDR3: CASSLLSGQETQYF
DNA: TGTGCCAGCTCACTTCTTAGCGGTCAAGAGACCCAGTACTTC

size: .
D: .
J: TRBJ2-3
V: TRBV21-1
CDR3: CASSIRLQKTGNFDTQYF
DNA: TGTGCCAGCAGCATCCGACTCCAAAAAACAGGGAATTTCGATACGCAGTATTTT

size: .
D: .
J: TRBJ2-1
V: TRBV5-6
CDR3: CASRGTGEGNEQFF
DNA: TGTGCCAGCAGGGGGACTGGAGAGGGCAATGAGCAGTTCTTC

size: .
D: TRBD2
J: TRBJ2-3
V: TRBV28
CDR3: CASSSVAGNTDTQYF
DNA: TGTGCCAGCAGTTCGGTAGCGGGCAACACAGATACGCAGTATTTT

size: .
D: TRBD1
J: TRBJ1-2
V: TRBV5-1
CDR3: CASSLGLGQGIGYTF
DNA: TGCGCCAGCAGCTTGGGCCTGGGACAGGGGATAGGCTACACCTTC

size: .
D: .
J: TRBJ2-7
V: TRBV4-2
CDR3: CASSQVGGLLGSYEQYF
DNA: TGTGCCAGCAGCCAAGTCGGGGGTCTGCTAGGCAGCTACGAGCAGTACTTC

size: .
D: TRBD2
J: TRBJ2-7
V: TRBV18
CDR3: CASSPRGDRESEQYF
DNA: TGTGCCAGCTCACCGCGGGGGGATCGGGAATCCGAGCAGTACTTC

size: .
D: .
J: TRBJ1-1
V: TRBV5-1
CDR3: CASTRGVNTEAFF
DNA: TGCGCCAGTACCCGGGGGGTTAACACTGAAGCTTTCTTT

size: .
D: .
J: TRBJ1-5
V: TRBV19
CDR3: CASSFWTDNQPQHF
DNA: TGTGCCAGTAGTTTTTGGACAGATAATCAGCCCCAGCATTTT

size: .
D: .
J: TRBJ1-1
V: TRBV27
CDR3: CASSLPTTSFTDTEAFF
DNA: TGTGCCAGCAGTCTCCCGACGACCAGTTTTACAGACACTGAAGCTTTCTTT

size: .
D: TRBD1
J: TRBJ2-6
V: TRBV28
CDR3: CASSYTGTGGAGANVLTF
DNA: TGTGCCAGCAGCTATACCGGGACAGGGGGCGCCGGGGCCAACGTCCTGACTTTC

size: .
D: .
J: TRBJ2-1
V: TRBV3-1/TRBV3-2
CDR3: CASSQGTGEQFF
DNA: TGTGCCAGCAGCCAAGGCACGGGAGAGCAGTTCTTC

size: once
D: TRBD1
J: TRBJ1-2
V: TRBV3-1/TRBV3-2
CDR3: CASRLGGGQGNYGYTF
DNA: TGTGCCAGCAGACTTGGCGGCGGACAGGGAAACTATGGCTACACCTTC

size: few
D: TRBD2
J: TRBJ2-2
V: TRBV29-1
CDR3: CSAIAGSNTGELFF
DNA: TGCAGCGCCATAGCGGGGTCGAACACCGGGGAGCTGTTTTTT

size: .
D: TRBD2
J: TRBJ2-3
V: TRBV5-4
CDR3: CASSPSRTSGGTDTQYF
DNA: TGTGCCAGCAGCCCATCCCGGACTAGCGGGGGAACAGATACGCAGTATTTT

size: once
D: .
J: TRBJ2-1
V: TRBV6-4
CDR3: CASSDSMRGLSNEQFF
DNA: TGTGCCAGCAGTGACTCGATGAGGGGACTGAGCAATGAGCAGTTCTTC

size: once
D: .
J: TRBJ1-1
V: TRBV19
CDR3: CATREMGGEAFF
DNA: TGTGCCACTAGGGAAATGGGGGGTGAAGCTTTCTTT

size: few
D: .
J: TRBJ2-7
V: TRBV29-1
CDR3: CSGVRGSPPYEQYF
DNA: TGCAGCGGCGTCAGGGGCTCCCCACCCTACGAGCAGTACTTC

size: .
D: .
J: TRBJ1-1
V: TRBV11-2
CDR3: CASSFVLTGPNTEAFF
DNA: TGTGCCAGCAGCTTCGTCCTAACAGGGCCAAACACTGAAGCTTTCTTT

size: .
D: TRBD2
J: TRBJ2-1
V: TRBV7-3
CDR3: CASSASGRENEQFF
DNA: TGTGCCAGCAGTGCTAGCGGGAGGGAAAATGAGCAGTTCTTC

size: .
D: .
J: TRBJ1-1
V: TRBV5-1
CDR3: CASSLAPGMNTEAFF
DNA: TGCGCCAGCAGCTTGGCGCCAGGTATGAACACTGAAGCTTTCTTT

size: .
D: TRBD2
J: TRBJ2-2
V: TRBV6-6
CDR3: CASSSQRGAANGKNTGELFF
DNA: TGTGCCAGCAGCAGTCAGCGGGGGGCCGCCAACGGTAAAAACACCGGGGAGCTGTTTTTT

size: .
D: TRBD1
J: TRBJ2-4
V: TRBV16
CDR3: CASSTFSGQGDIQYF
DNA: TGTGCCAGCAGCACCTTTTCAGGACAGGGGGACATTCAGTACTTC

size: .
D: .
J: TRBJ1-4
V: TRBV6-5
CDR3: CASSYSTGVNEKLFF
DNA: TGTGCCAGCAGTTACTCGACGGGAGTTAATGAAAAACTGTTTTTT

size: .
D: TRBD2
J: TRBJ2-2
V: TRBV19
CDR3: CASSRGLAGTNTGELFF
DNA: TGTGCCAGTAGTCGGGGACTAGCGGGTACGAACACCGGGGAGCTGTTTTTT